This passage covers 5 T cell receptor beta chains from one sample sequenced in a study of blood T cell repertoires in COVID-19. The table came from immunoSEQ multiplex PCR; TCRdb's copy has only in-frame clones and leaves some out. The table records about 250,000 clones, approximately 89% of them present only once. The sequenced material came from peripheral blood. These TCRs come from a woman in her twenties or thirties with COVID-19, enrolled during active disease.

V and J are TRBV7-2 and TRBJ1-5; 7 positions match TRBD1. CDR3 length: 15 residues. V dropped 5 bases and J dropped 6; count of bases not matched to a gene: 10. The germline V gene encodes CDR1 SGHTA and CDR2 FQGNSA. Written as DNA, the CDR3 is TGTGCCAGCAGCATCGGACAGGAGGACGGTCAGCCCCAGCATTTT. It codes for CASSIGQEDGQPQHF.

The chain links TRBV28 to TRBJ2-5; 7 bases match TRBD1. Losses at the gene ends were 7 bases for V and 0 bases for J; bases not matched to a gene: 8. The CDR3 contains 15 residues. The germline gives CDR1 MDHEN, CDR2 SYDVKM. Here the CDR3 reads CASNPGQIHQETQYF. In nucleotides, the CDR3 is TGTGCCAGCAACCCGGGACAGATCCACCAAGAGACCCAGTACTTC.

This chain joins TRBV5-6 and TRBJ1-5; possible D gene TRBD1, 5 bases. Germline CDR1 and CDR2: SGHDT and YYEEEE. V lost 6 bases and J 8 bases, leaving 15 bases between the germline ends. The CDR3 contains 13 residues. CDR3 in amino acids: CASTLGKGEPQHF. CDR3 nucleotides: TGTGCCAGCACCCTTGGGAAAGGGGAGCCCCAGCATTTT.

This chain links TRBV3-1 (or the pseudogene TRBV3-2) with TRBJ2-5, with 7 nucleotides matching TRBD1. Trimming removed 1 base from V and 4 bases from J; junction bases left unmatched: 3. Germline V gene sequence: CDR1 LGHDT, CDR2 YNNKEL (reference sequence). This CDR3 contains 14 residues. The CDR3, as DNA: TGTGCCAGCAGCCAAGGACAGGGTCGAGAGACCCAGTACTTC. Encoded protein: CASSQGQGRETQYF.

The CDR3 loop reads CASSGPGFGADTQYF. CDR3 nucleotides: TGTGCCAGCAGCGGGCCCGGGTTCGGGGCAGATACGCAGTATTTT. The chain couples TRBV7-9 to TRBJ2-3; a possible D gene is TRBD2 (5 bases). Per germline, CDR1 SEHNR and CDR2 FQNEAQ (reference sequence). Trimming took off 5 bases at V and 4 bases at J, with 16 bases between the two ends. The CDR3 runs to 15 residues. Filled out from reference TRBV7-9 and TRBJ2-3, the complete variable domain reads DTGVSQNPRHKITKRGQNVTFRCDPISEHNRLYWYRQTLGQGPEFLTYFQNEAQLEKSRLLSDRFSAERPKGSFSTLEIQRTEQGDSAMYLCASSGPGFGADTQYFGPGTRLTVL.